This entry is about one T cell receptor beta chain. It lacks a known antigen. No base quality values were provided; no much bigger clone lies one nucleotide off. The sample comes from a study of cytomegalovirus exposure and HLA in healthy donors (dated by TCRdb to 2016 to 2017). With respect to the entire study: An earlier analysis of a few hundred of the donors reported 276 Gb of sequence data and some 110 million unique TCR beta sequences obtained from 150 million to 200 million T cells. About 280 gigabases of sequencing data and roughly 80 million unique TCR sequences made up an early release that covered around 640 HLA-typed donors. Of the 350 to 450 genotyped donors, around 81% fell in the genetic ancestry cluster associated with self-reported Caucasian donors. The study aimed to test whether cataloging public T cell receptors could reveal signatures of past pathogen exposure. The study profiled the T cell repertoires of approximately 700 subjects by immunosequencing and related them to cytomegalovirus serostatus. Along with the 666-subject first cohort, a separate validation cohort of 120 different subjects was used. To predict cytomegalovirus infection status, the study brought together high-throughput TCR immunosequencing, statistical association of individual TCRs with disease status, and machine learning. In a later analysis, previously published TCR beta repertoires from fewer than 750 donors were re-analyzed and high-resolution HLA genotyping was added so that TCR occurrence patterns could be studied. The later analysis used no new phenotypic data to find candidate immune exposures, relying instead on TCR beta sequences and their occurrence across donors. In an earlier analysis of more than 550 of the donors, high-throughput TCR beta sequencing was used to judge whether each TCR beta V gene segment behaved as functional or pseudogenic. Donor age, sex, ethnicity and CMV serostatus were compiled together with the repertoire data. Genome-wide SNP genotypes for about 55% of the 666 donors were used in a later genetic analysis, which treated that subset as a discovery cohort. All discovery cohort repertoires had been generated using a single sequencing platform. Both class I and class II loci were covered by HLA typing, at four-digit resolution. The number of donors typed differed by locus, with about 629-640 for A, B, C, DRB1 and DQB1, 522 for DQA1, some 570 for DPA1, and roughly 450 for DPB1. About five DR-DQ haplotypes were treated as single units for association and clustering because of strong linkage in the cohort. On average, 235,054 unique TCR beta nucleotide sequences were sequenced per donor among 350 to 400 genotyped donors of the cohort, with roughly 19% of those sequences being non-productive.

Beyond this particular receptor, the publication reports: In both the original and validation cohorts, the classifier was reported to diagnose cytomegalovirus status with high specificity and sensitivity. In a later analysis, TCR association rates were found to vary across HLA loci, with the most associated TCRs seen for DRB1 alleles and the fewest for HLA-C alleles. When HLA alleles, especially DR and DQ, strongly co-occurred, attributing TCR associations to individual alleles was difficult. According to a later analysis, most CMV-associated TCR beta chains appeared to be HLA-restricted, and the HLA associations seemed to be driven largely by CMV exposure. In a later analysis, several top co-occurrence clusters were reported to appear linked to parvovirus B19, influenza, CMV and Epstein-Barr virus. Linkage disequilibrium might explain the correlated functional status among segregating V segments, but an unknown experimental factor could not be ruled out. Compared with equally common non-associated chains, HLA-associated TCR beta chains in a later analysis were more clonally expanded and had lower generation probabilities. A cluster of highly shared sequence variants was judged likely to be a technical artifact of the sequencing pipeline. In a later analysis, 16,951 TCR beta sequences were associated with specific HLA alleles at a false discovery rate of 0.05. The study listed approximately 150 TCR beta chains as associated with cytomegalovirus. Broadly in line with IMGT annotations, most TCR beta V segments showed up in productive rearrangements about 90% or about 30% of the time in an earlier analysis of 450 to 600 of the donors. Because the 87-base-pair reads could not distinguish some IMGT-functional V segments, including TRBV6-2 and TRBV6-3, those segments were excluded. Most TCR sequences were observed very rarely across donors, whereas some public TCRs were present in many individuals. A further reported finding was that TCR beta sequences accurately predicted the HLA-A and HLA-B alleles for most subjects in the first cohort. It was suggested by the authors that the approach could potentially be generalized to other disease states and immunological phenotypes. The cohort was sequenced for TCR beta chains only, and without alpha or paired-chain data the features that could be detected were limited. In a later genetic analysis, a missense DCLRE1C variant was associated with V-gene and J-gene trimming of TCR beta chains, and the association was replicated in an independent cohort. Presence/absence analyses assumed roughly uniform sequencing depth across donors, an assumption that may not hold. The earlier analysis of approximately 590 of the donors excluded roughly 17 rarely observed V segments, including chromosome 9 orphons, because counts were too low. According to a later genetic analysis, donors in an Asian-associated ancestry cluster had fewer N-insertions in productive TCRs than the approximately 610-donor mean. CMV serostatus was the only immune exposure information available for the cohort. Because some donors lacked HLA typing at each locus, the association tests relied only on the typed subset. Three of the identified cytomegalovirus-associated TCR beta chains were confirmed in vitro to be specific for cytomegalovirus antigens.

The CDR3 holds 16 amino acids from the cysteine to the phenylalanine. The DNA shown is the 48-base CDR3, in frame from base 1. CDR1 and CDR2 are read off the germline V gene as MDHEN and SYDVKM. The junction carries 15 bases between V and J, which are trimmed by 2 bases and 4 bases respectively. The library was produced with the immunoSEQ multiplex PCR assay. A mixture of 60 forward primers for TCR Vbeta segments and 13 reverse primers for TCR Jbeta segments was used in the multiplex PCR. Amplification of the CDR3 region of rearranged TCR beta genes was performed with a multiplex PCR assay on genomic DNA. On the Illumina HiSeq System, the amplified TCR beta libraries were sequenced as 87-base-pair reads. Regarding the original processing steps: A later analysis counted 65 million to 90 million unique TCR beta chains across the roughly 700 repertoires, and around 9.9 million of these chains were shared by at least two donors. Raw reads were error-corrected and collapsed into unique sequences with a nearest-neighbor algorithm that merged closely related sequences to remove PCR and sequencing errors. CDR3 sequences were aligned to IMGT reference sequences to assign V, D and J gene segments. For a sequence to be retained, at least a six-nucleotide match to both a V gene segment and a J gene segment was required. A rearrangement was called productive if the CDR3 had no stop codons and remained in frame with V and J, and every other rearrangement was called non-productive. CDR3 was defined according to IMGT convention as the region running from the second conserved V-encoded cysteine to the conserved J-encoded phenylalanine. The earlier analysis of some 580 of the donors excluded any sequence lacking an unambiguous match to a single V gene segment. An earlier analysis of almost 600 of the donors classified V segments as functional when productive rearrangements were above 56.7% and as segregating when the standard deviation between donors was above 5%. A statistical classification framework was developed to diagnose cytomegalovirus status using the catalog of TCR beta chain sequences. In a later analysis, V and J genes were assigned by comparing TCR nucleotide sequences against IMGT/GENE-DB human TR gene sequences. Using the TCRdist pipeline, a later analysis assigned CDR3 sequences along with most-parsimonious VDJ recombination scenarios. In a later analysis, each TCR beta chain was defined by its CDR3 amino acid sequence together with its V-gene family, and reads lacking a unique V-gene family were excluded. A later analysis removed 592 highly shared, low-generation-probability nucleotide sequences to deal with suspected cross-contamination and a sequencing artifact. In a later analysis, a clonal expansion index was calculated for each public chain from normalized within-repertoire ranks of inferred template counts. Generation probabilities in a later analysis came from a VDJ recombination model fitted to out-of-frame rearrangements, and those results were checked against IGoR. Hypergeometric tests were used in a later analysis to score TCR-TCR, TCR-HLA and TCR-CMV co-occurrence, with a repertoire-size bias correction applied to the TCR pairs. In a later analysis, false discovery rates were estimated by permuting HLA or CMV assignments 20 times. In a later analysis, co-occurring TCRs were grouped using DBSCAN, and TCRdist sequence similarity was added for clustering within HLA-allele-positive subsets. For co-occurrence clustering, repertoires with fewer than 30,000 or more than 120,000 public chains were excluded, along with a handful of repertoires with anomalous nucleotide sharing. TCRdb re-hosts the immuneACCESS table, in-frame sequences only. Its copies lack some clones; in the studies checked, an unresolved V gene accounts for under half of them, and the cause for the rest is not known. V and J calls plus clone size are reproduced from that table; the DNA served to infer D and trimming. For this sample the table gives 150,000 to 200,000 clones, of which 82% were detected only once. Together, the top ten hold about 1.8% of the sample.

In total, approximately 610 healthy bone marrow donors made up the cohort. Cohort members were all nominally healthy when sampled, although unrecorded immune exposures were likely present. The donor tested CMV seronegative, placing the donor among the roughly 340 seronegative members of the cohort. Every donor gave a peripheral blood sample, and the peripheral blood mononuclear cells from that sample were used for TCR beta sequencing. The Qiagen DNeasy Blood Extraction Kit was used to extract genomic DNA from the blood cell samples. Sequenced material: PBMCs. This receptor chain uses TRBV28 and TRBJ1-3, with TRBD1 tentatively as D gene (5 bases match). This TCR came from a woman under 30 in good health and CMV-seronegative. The CDR3 is CASSLRVRDSGNTIYF. The DNA sequence follows: TGTGCCAGCAGTTTAAGGGTCAGGGACTCCGGAAACACCATATATTTT.